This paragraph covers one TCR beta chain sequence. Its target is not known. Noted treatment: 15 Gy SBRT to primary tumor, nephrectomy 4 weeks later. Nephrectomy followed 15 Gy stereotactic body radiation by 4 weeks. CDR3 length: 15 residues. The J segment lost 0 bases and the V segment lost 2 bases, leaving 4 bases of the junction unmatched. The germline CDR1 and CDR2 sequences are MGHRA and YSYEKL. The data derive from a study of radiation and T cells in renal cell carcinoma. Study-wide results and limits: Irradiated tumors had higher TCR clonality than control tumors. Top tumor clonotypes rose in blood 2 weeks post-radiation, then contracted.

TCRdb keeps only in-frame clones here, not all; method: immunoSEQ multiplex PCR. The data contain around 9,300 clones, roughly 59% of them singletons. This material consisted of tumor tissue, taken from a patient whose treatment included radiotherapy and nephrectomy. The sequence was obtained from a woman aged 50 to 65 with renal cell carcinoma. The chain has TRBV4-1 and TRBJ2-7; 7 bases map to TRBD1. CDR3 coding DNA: TGCGCCAGCAGCCAACAAGACAGGGTCTCCTACGAGCAGTACTTC. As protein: CASSQQDRVSYEQYF.